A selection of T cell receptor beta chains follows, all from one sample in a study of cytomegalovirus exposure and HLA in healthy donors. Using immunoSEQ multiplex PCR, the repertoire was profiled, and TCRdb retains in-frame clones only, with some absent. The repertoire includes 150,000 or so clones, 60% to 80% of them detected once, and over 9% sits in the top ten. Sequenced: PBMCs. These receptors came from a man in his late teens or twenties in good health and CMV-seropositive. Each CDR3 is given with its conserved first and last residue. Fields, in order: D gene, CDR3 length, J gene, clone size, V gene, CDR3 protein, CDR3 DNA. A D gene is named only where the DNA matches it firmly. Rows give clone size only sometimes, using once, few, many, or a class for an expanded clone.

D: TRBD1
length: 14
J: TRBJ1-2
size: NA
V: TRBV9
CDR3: CASSSPGQFYGYTF
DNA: TGTGCCAGCAGTTCACCGGGACAGTTCTATGGCTACACCTTC

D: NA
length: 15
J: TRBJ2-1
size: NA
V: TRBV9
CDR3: CASSVRWESYNEQFF
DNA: TGTGCCAGCAGCGTACGGTGGGAGTCTTACAATGAGCAGTTCTTC

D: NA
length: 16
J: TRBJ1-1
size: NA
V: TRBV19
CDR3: CASSIFGPRENTEAFF
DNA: TGTGCCAGTAGTATCTTCGGCCCACGGGAGAACACTGAAGCTTTCTTT

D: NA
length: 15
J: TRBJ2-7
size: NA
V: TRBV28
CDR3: CASTQGGGVPYEQYF
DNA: TGTGCCAGCACCCAGGGGGGCGGTGTCCCCTACGAGCAGTACTTC

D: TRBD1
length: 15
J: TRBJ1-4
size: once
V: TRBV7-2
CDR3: CASSPTGGAWEKLFF
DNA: TGTGCCAGCAGCCCGACAGGGGGCGCCTGGGAAAAACTGTTTTTT

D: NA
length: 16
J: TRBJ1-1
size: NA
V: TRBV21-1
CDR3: CASSRGPPGGVTEAFF
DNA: TGTGCCAGCAGCAGGGGTCCACCGGGAGGGGTCACTGAAGCTTTCTTT

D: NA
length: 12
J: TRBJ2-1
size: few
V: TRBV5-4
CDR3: CASSSQYNEQFF
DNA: TGTGCCAGCAGTTCACAGTACAATGAGCAGTTCTTC

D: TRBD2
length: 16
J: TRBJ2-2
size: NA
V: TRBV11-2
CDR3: CASSWTSGRGTGELFF
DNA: TGTGCCAGCAGCTGGACTAGCGGGAGGGGCACCGGGGAGCTGTTTTTT

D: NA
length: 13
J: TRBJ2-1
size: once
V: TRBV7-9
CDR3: CASSLRGRDEQFF
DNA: TGTGCCAGCAGCTTGAGGGGGAGAGACGAGCAGTTCTTC

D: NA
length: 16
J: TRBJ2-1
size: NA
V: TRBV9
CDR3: CASSVDSASSYNEQFF
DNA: TGTGCCAGCAGCGTAGATAGCGCGAGCTCCTACAATGAGCAGTTCTTC

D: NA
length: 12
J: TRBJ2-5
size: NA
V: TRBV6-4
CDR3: CASSDIQETQYF
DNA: TGTGCCAGCAGTGATATACAAGAGACCCAGTACTTC

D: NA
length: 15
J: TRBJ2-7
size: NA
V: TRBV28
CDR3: CASSVGGVESYEQYF
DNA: TGTGCCAGCAGTGTAGGGGGGGTTGAATCCTACGAGCAGTACTTC

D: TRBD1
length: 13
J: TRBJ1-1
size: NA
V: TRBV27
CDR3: CASSFDRGGRAFF
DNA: TGTGCCAGCAGTTTTGACAGGGGAGGTAGAGCTTTCTTT

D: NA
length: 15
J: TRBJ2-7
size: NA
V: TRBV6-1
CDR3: CASTRQWGHSYEQYF
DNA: TGTGCCAGCACGAGACAGTGGGGTCACTCCTACGAGCAGTACTTC

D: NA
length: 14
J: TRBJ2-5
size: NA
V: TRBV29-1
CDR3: CSVPPIQGKETQYF
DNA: TGCAGCGTCCCACCCATCCAGGGGAAAGAGACCCAGTACTTC

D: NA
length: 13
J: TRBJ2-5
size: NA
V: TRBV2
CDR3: CASSAQGKETQYF
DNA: TGTGCCAGCAGTGCACAGGGTAAAGAGACCCAGTACTTC

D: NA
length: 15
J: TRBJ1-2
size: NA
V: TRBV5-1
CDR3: CASSPVTGSNYGYTF
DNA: TGCGCCAGCAGCCCAGTGACAGGCTCTAACTATGGCTACACCTTC

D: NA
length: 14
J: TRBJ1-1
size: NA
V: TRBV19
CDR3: CASGTGRRDTEAFF
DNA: TGTGCCAGCGGAACGGGAAGAAGGGACACTGAAGCTTTCTTT

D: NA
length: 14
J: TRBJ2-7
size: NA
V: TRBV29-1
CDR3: CSVTLGQRVYEQYF
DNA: TGCAGCGTTACCCTCGGCCAACGGGTCTACGAGCAGTACTTC

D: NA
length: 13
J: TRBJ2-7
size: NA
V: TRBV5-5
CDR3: CASSFPTGYEQYF
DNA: TGTGCCAGCAGCTTCCCAACTGGTTACGAGCAGTACTTC

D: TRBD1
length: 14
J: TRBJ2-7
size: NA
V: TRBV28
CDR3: CASSLGQGGYEQYF
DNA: TGTGCCAGCAGTTTGGGACAGGGGGGATACGAGCAGTACTTC

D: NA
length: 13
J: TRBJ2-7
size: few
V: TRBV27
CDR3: CASSFGYGYEQYF
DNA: TGTGCCAGCAGTTTCGGGTATGGTTACGAGCAGTACTTC

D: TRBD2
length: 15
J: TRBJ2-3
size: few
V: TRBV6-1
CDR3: CASSHAGGGADTQYF
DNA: TGTGCCAGCAGTCACGCGGGAGGGGGGGCAGATACGCAGTATTTT

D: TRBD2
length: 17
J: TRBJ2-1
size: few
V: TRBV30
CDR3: CAWSGGLAVSSYNEQFF
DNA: TGTGCCTGGAGTGGGGGACTAGCGGTAAGCTCCTACAATGAGCAGTTCTTC

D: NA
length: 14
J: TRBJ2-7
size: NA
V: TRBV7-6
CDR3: CASTPGQGNYEQYF
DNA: TGTGCCAGCACCCCGGGGCAGGGGAACTACGAGCAGTACTTC

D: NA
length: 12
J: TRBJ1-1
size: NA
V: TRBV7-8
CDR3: CASSPRSTEAFF
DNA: TGTGCCAGCAGCCCGAGAAGCACTGAAGCTTTCTTT

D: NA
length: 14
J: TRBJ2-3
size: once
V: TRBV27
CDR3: CASRLDYRADTQYF
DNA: TGTGCCAGCAGATTAGACTACCGAGCAGATACGCAGTATTTT

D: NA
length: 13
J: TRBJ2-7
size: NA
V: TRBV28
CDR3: CASSRPGGNEQYF
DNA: TGTGCCAGCAGTCGACCGGGCGGGAACGAGCAGTACTTC

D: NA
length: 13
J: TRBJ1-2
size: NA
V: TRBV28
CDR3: CASRAVSNYGYTF
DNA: TGTGCCAGCAGGGCAGTCTCTAACTATGGCTACACCTTC

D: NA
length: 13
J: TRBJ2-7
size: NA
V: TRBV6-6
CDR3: CASRPSEQYEQYF
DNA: TGTGCCAGCAGACCTAGCGAGCAGTACGAGCAGTACTTC

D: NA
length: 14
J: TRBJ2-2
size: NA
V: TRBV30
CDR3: CAWSVTGKAGELFF
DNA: TGTGCCTGGAGTGTAACAGGAAAAGCCGGGGAGCTGTTTTTT

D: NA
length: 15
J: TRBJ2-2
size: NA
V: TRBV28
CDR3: CASSPTRVNTGELFF
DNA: TGTGCCAGCAGCCCCACCAGGGTAAACACCGGGGAGCTGTTTTTT

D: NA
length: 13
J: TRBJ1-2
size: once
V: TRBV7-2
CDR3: CASSLRRDYGYTF
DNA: TGTGCCAGCAGCTTAAGGAGGGACTATGGCTACACCTTC

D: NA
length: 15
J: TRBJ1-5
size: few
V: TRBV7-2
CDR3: CASSPGGSSNQPQHF
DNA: TGTGCCAGCAGCCCCGGCGGTTCTAGCAATCAGCCCCAGCATTTT

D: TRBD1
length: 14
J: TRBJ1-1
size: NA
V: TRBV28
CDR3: CASSLGTANTEAFF
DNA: TGTGCCAGCAGCCTCGGGACAGCGAACACTGAAGCTTTCTTT

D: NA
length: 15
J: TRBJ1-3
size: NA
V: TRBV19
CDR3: CARQQGPYSGNTIYF
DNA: TGTGCCAGGCAGCAGGGGCCTTACTCTGGAAACACCATATATTTT

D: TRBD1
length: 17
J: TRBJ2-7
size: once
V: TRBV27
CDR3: CASSPHRTGRLLSEQYF
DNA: TGTGCCAGCAGTCCACACCGGACAGGGAGATTATTGAGCGAGCAGTACTTC

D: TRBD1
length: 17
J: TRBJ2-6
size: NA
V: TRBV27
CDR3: CASSSAQRTGGSNVLTF
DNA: TGTGCCAGCAGTTCGGCGCAGCGGACAGGTGGGTCCAACGTCCTGACTTTC

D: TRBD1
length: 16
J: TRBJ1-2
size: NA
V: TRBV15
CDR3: CATSRTDRTIRYGYTF
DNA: TGTGCCACCAGCCGAACGGACAGGACTATTCGCTATGGCTACACCTTC

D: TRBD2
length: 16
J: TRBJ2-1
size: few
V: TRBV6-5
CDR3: CASSYSSGGRAIEQFF
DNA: TGTGCCAGCAGTTACTCGAGTGGCGGGAGGGCCATTGAGCAGTTCTTC

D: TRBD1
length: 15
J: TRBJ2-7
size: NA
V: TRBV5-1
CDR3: CASSLMDRAGYEQYF
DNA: TGCGCCAGCAGCCTGATGGACAGGGCCGGCTACGAGCAGTACTTC

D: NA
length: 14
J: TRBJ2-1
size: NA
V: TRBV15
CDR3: CATSRDLGRNEQFF
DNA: TGTGCCACCAGCAGAGATCTAGGAAGGAATGAGCAGTTCTTC

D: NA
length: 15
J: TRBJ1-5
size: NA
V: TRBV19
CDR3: CASRSGGVSNQPQHF
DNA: TGTGCCAGTAGGTCGGGGGGCGTAAGCAATCAGCCCCAGCATTTT

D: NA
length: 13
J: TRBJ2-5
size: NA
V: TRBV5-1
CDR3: CASRPQGRETQYF
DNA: TGCGCCAGCAGGCCCCAGGGTCGGGAGACCCAGTACTTC

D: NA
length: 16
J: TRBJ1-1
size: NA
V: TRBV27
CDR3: CASSLSWGRLNTEAFF
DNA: TGTGCCAGCAGTTTATCGTGGGGCCGGCTGAACACTGAAGCTTTCTTT

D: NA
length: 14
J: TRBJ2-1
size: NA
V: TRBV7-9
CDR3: CASSLLAFYNEQFF
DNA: TGTGCCAGCAGCTTGCTAGCGTTCTACAATGAGCAGTTCTTC

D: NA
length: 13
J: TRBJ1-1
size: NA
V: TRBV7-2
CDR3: CASSPRVGTEAFF
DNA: TGTGCCAGCAGCCCCAGGGTGGGCACTGAAGCTTTCTTT

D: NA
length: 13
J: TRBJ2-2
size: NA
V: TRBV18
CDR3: CASSPRGSGELFF
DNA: TGTGCCAGCTCTCCTAGAGGTTCCGGGGAGCTGTTTTTT

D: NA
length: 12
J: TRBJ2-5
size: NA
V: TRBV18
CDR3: CASSPTEETQYF
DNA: TGTGCCAGCTCACCGACAGAAGAGACCCAGTACTTC

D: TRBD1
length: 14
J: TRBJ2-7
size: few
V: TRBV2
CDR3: CASSDWTGDYEQYF
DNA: TGTGCCAGCAGTGATTGGACAGGGGACTACGAGCAGTACTTC

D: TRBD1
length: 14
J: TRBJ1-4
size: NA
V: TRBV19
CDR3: CASSGGQIREKLFF
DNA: TGTGCCAGTAGCGGGGGACAGATCCGTGAAAAACTGTTTTTT

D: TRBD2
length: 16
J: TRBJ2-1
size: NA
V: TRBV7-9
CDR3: CASSGSERESGNEQFF
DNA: TGTGCCAGCAGCGGTTCGGAGCGGGAGTCGGGAAATGAGCAGTTCTTC

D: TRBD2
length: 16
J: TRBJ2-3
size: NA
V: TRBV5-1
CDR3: CASSPKREWGTDTQYF
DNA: TGCGCCAGCAGCCCGAAGCGGGAGTGGGGGACAGATACGCAGTATTTT

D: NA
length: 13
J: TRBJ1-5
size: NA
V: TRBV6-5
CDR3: CASGENPDQPQHF
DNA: TGTGCCAGCGGGGAGAACCCAGATCAGCCCCAGCATTTT

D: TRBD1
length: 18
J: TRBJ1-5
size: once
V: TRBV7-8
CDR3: CASSFDGQGTWDNQPQHF
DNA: TGTGCCAGCAGCTTTGACGGACAGGGCACATGGGACAATCAGCCCCAGCATTTT

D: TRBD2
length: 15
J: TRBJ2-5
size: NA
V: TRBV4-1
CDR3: CASSHTSGRRETQYF
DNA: TGCGCCAGCAGCCACACTAGCGGGAGACGAGAGACCCAGTACTTC